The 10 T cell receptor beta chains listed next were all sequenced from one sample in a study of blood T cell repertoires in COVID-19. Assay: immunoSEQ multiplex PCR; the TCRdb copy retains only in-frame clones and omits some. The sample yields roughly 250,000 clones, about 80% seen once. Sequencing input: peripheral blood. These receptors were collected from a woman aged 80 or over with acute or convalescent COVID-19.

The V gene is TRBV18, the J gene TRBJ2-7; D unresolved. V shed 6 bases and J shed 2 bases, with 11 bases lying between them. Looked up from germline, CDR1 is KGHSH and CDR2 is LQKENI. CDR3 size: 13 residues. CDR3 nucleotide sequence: TGTGCCAGCTCCCCCCAGGCTCCCTACGAGCAGTACTTC. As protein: CASSPQAPYEQYF.

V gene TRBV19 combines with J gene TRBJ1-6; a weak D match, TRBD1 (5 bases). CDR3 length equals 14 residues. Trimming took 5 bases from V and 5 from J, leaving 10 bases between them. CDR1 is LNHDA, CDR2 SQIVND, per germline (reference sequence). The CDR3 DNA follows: TGTGCCAGTAGTCTCGGCAGGGATAATTCACCCCTCCACTTT. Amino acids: CASSLGRDNSPLHF.

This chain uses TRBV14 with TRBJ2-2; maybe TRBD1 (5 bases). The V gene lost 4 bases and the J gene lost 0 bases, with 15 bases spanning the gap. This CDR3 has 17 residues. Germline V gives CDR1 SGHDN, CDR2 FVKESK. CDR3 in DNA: TGTGCCAGCAGCCCTACGCCGTTGACAGCGAACACCGGGGAGCTGTTTTTT. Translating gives CASSPTPLTANTGELFF.

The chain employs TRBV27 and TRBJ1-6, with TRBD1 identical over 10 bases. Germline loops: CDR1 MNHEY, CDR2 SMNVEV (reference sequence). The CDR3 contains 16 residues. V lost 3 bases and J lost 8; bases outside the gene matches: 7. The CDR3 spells CASSFRGTGVDSPLHF. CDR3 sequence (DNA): TGTGCCAGCAGTTTCCGCGGGACAGGGGTTGATTCACCCCTCCACTTT.

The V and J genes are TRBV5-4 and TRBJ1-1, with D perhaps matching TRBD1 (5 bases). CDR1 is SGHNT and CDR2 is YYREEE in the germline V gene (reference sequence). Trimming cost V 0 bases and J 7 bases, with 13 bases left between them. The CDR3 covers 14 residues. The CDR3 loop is CASSLAGGKDEAFF. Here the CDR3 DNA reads TGTGCCAGCAGCTTGGCCGGGGGGAAGGATGAAGCTTTCTTT. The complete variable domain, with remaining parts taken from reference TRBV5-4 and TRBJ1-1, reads ETGVTQSPTHLIKTRGQQVTLRCSSQSGHNTVSWYQQALGQGPQFIFQYYREEENGRGNFPPRFSGLQFPNYSSELNVNALELDDSALYLCASSLAGGKDEAFFGQGTRLTVV.

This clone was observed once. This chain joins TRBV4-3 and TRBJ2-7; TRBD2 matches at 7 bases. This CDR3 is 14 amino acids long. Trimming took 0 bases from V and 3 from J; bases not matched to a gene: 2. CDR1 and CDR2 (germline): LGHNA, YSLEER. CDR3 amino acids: CASSQDRGDYEQYF. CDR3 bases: TGCGCCAGCAGCCAAGATCGGGGGGACTACGAGCAGTACTTC.

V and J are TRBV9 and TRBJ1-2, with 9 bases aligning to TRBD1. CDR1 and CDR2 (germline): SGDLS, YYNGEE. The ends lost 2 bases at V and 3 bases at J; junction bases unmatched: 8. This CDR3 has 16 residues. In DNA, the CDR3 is TGTGCCAGCAGCGTCCAGGGACAGGGCCCCGACTATGGCTACACCTTC. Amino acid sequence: CASSVQGQGPDYGYTF.

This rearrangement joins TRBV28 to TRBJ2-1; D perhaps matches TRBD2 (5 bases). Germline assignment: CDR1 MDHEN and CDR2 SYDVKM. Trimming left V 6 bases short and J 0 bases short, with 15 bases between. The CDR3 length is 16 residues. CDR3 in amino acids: CASSTHEGSSYNEQFF. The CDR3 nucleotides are TGTGCCAGCAGCACCCACGAGGGAAGCTCCTACAATGAGCAGTTCTTC. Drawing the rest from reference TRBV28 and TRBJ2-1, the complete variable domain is DVKVTQSSRYLVKRTGEKVFLECVQDMDHENMFWYRQDPGLGLRLIYFSYDVKMKEKGDIPEGYSVSREKKERFSLILESASTNQTSMYLCASSTHEGSSYNEQFFGPGTRLTVL.

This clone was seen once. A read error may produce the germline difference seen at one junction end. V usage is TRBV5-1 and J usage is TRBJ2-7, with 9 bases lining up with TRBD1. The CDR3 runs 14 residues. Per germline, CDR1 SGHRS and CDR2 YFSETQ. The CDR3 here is CASSLGTGRNEQYF. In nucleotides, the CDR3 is TGCGCCAGCAGTTTGGGGACAGGGAGGAACGAGCAGTACTTC. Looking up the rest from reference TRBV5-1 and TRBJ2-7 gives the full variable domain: KAGVTQTPRYLIKTRGQQVTLSCSPISGHRSVSWYQQTPGQGLQFLFEYFSETQRNKGNFPGRFSGRQFSNSRSEMNVSTLELGDSALYLCASSLGTGRNEQYFGPGTRLTVT.

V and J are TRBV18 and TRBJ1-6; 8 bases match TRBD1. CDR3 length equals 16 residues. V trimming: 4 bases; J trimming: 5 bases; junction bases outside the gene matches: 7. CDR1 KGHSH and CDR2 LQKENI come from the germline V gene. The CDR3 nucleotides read TGTGCCAGCTCACGATTCGGGACAGGAGATAATTCACCCCTCCACTTT. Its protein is CASSRFGTGDNSPLHF. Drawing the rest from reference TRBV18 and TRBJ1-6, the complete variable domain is NAGVMQNPRHLVRRRGQEARLRCSPMKGHSHVYWYRQLPEEGLKFMVYLQKENIIDESGMPKERFSAEFPKEGPSILRIQQVVRGDSAAYFCASSRFGTGDNSPLHFGNGTRLTVT.